What follows are 26 T cell receptor beta chains derived from one specimen sequenced in a study of human T cells and chemical hapten exposure. MiXCR, applied by TCRdb to the RACE reads, yields one record per CDR3 protein. This table holds about 120,000 distinct CDR3 sequences, 9.5% to 13% found once. Time point described: patch test 1, 2 weeks after DPC sensitization. Treatment indicated: therapeutic diphenylcyclopropenone sensitization with weekly scalp DPC. The starting material was whole blood, obtained in connection with sensitization to the hapten diphenylcyclopropenone (DPC). Source of these receptors: a woman aged 45-60 years with alopecia areata. Some clones in this sample may be carry-over from other donors' samples.

This clonotype came up a few times. V gene TRBV3-1 combines with J gene TRBJ2-2; D is possibly TRBD2 (5 bases). From germline, CDR1 is LGHDT and CDR2 YNNKEL (reference sequence). The germline V and J ends were trimmed by 4 bases and 6 bases, with 12 bases remaining between them. The CDR3 runs 14 residues. The CDR3 loop reads CASSLAGQAGELFF. The CDR3, as DNA: TGTGCCAGCAGCCTGGCGGGTCAGGCCGGGGAGCTGTTTTTT.

This clonotype was counted a few times. The gene calls are TRBV25-1 and TRBJ2-7; D remains ambiguous. Germline CDR1 is MGHDK and CDR2 is SYGVNS. Trimming stripped 1 base from V and 3 bases from J, with 7 bases between. The CDR3 consists of 13 residues. DNA of the CDR3: TGTGCCAGCAGTGAATCCGGGTACTACGAGCAGTACTTC. Translation gives CASSESGYYEQYF.

This clonotype showed up just a few times. The chain recombines TRBV9 with TRBJ2-1, with a possible D match to TRBD2 (5 bases). CDR1 is SGDLS, CDR2 YYNGEE, per germline. V shed 0 bases and J shed 3 bases, with 10 bases lying between them. There are 15 residues in the CDR3. The CDR3 is CASSVGDGLYNEQFF. The CDR3 bases are TGTGCCAGCAGCGTAGGTGACGGACTCTACAATGAGCAGTTCTTC.

The V call is TRBV11-2, the J call TRBJ2-2, with a tentative D call TRBD1 (5 bases). This CDR3 contains 17 residues. Between the trimmed V and J ends, which lost 1 base and 3 bases, there was a span of 15 bases. CDR1 and CDR2 from the germline V gene are SGHAT and FQNNGV. The CDR3 DNA is TGTGCCAGCAGCTTAGGTCCCCAGGGAATATACACCGGGGAGCTGTTTTTT. It translates to CASSLGPQGIYTGELFF.

Ten or more counts support this clonotype. The chain is built from TRBV7-6 and TRBJ2-1; D remains unclear. V was cut by 1 base and J by 2 bases, with 18 bases left in between. The CDR3 covers 18 residues. CDR1 and CDR2 (germline): SGHVS, FNYEAQ. The CDR3 DNA is TGTGCCAGCAGCTTAGGGATTCTTGCCCGGCCCCCCTACAATGAGCAGTTCTTC. This sequence encodes CASSLGILARPPYNEQFF.

This clonotype was detected many times. This chain links TRBV12-3 or TRBV12-4 with TRBJ2-5; TRBD1 is a possible D gene (7 bases). There are 14 residues in the CDR3. Trimming left V 0 bases short and J 4 bases short, with 9 bases between. CDR3 residues: CASSLAQGGETQYF. CDR3 DNA sequence: TGTGCCAGCAGTTTAGCGCAGGGGGGAGAGACCCAGTACTTC.

The rearrangement links TRBV12-3 or TRBV12-4 to TRBJ1-1; D is undetermined. The CDR3 runs to 13 residues. V lost 6 bases and J lost 1, with 9 bases in between. The CDR3 sequence is CASSTTGNTEAFF. The CDR3 DNA reads as TGTGCCAGCAGCACGACGGGGAACACTGAAGCTTTCTTT.

This clonotype has a count of ten or more. V is TRBV29-1 and J is TRBJ1-1; 10 bases line up with TRBD1. J lost 1 base, V lost 8 bases, and 4 bases had no gene match. The CDR3 is 13 amino acids. Germline lookup yields CDR1 SQVTM and CDR2 ANQGSEA. In DNA, the CDR3 is TGCAGCACCCGGGACAGGGGGAACACTGAAGCTTTCTTT. It translates to CSTRDRGNTEAFF.

The V and J genes are TRBV19 and TRBJ1-6; TRBD1 matches 8 bases. Germline V gene lookup returns CDR1 LNHDA and CDR2 SQIVND (reference sequence). This CDR3 is built from 15 residues. The J segment lost 7 bases and the V segment lost 7 bases, leaving 9 bases of the junction unmatched. CDR3: CASTWTGKANSPLHF. As DNA, the CDR3 is TGTGCCAGTACCTGGACAGGGAAGGCCAATTCACCCCTCCACTTT.

The V and J genes are TRBV6-2 or TRBV6-3 and TRBJ2-1; tentative D call: TRBD2 (5 bases). The CDR3 has 15 residues. Germline V gives CDR1 MNHEY, CDR2 SVGEGT. V shed 5 bases and J shed 0 bases, with 11 bases lying between them. CDR3 nucleotides: TGTGCCAGCAGTGACCTGGGGAGCTCCTACAATGAGCAGTTCTTC. This translates into CASSDLGSSYNEQFF.

The chain employs TRBV6-6 and TRBJ2-2; D remains ambiguous. Germline V gene lookup returns CDR1 MNHNY and CDR2 SVGAGI (reference sequence). Trimming took 5 bases from V and 3 from J, leaving 10 bases between them. This CDR3 comprises 14 residues. CDR3 nucleotide sequence: TGTGCCAGCAGTCCCCTGAAAGACACCGGGGAGCTGTTTTTT. Translation: CASSPLKDTGELFF.

There are a few counts of this clonotype. The CDR3 loop is CASSFGREPPTDTQYF. CDR3 sequence (DNA): TGTGCCAGCAGTTTCGGGCGGGAACCCCCCACAGATACGCAGTATTTT. J is TRBJ2-3 and V is TRBV27, with a possible D match to TRBD2 (6 bases). The CDR3 length is 16 residues. V lost 3 bases and J lost 2, with 15 bases in between. CDR1 MNHEY and CDR2 SMNVEV come from the germline V gene (reference sequence).

This clonotype occurred many times. The CDR3, as DNA: TGTGCCAGTAGACAGACTGGAGATCAGCCCCAGCATTTT. Translated: CASRQTGDQPQHF. The gene calls are TRBV19 and TRBJ1-5; the D is unclear. Germline CDR1 and CDR2: LNHDA and SQIVND (reference sequence). The CDR3 is 13 residues long. Trimming cost V 6 bases and J 5 bases, with 11 bases left between them.

Only a few counts were recorded for this clonotype. As DNA, the CDR3 is TGTGCCAGCAGCCCCGATGTGGGGGCTGCCGAGCAGTACTTC. It codes for CASSPDVGAAEQYF. The rearrangement links TRBV7-2 to TRBJ2-7; TRBD1 is a possible D gene (6 bases). Germline V CDR1 and CDR2: SGHTA, FQGNSA. The CDR3 runs 14 residues. V was trimmed by 5 bases and J by 6 bases, leaving 17 bases between them.

The V and J genes are TRBV14 and TRBJ2-1, with 9 nucleotides matching TRBD2. V lost 1 base, J lost 10 bases, and 2 bases stayed unmatched. CDR3 length equals 13 residues. The V gene's germline CDR1 is SGHDN and CDR2 FVKESK. For the CDR3, the DNA is TGTGCCAGCAGCCAAGGACTAGCGGTAGAGCAGTTCTTC. It specifies CASSQGLAVEQFF.

The table lists this clonotype with a few counts. The chain is built from TRBV7-2 and TRBJ2-7; D unresolved. V lost 5 bases, J lost 3 bases, and 5 bases lay in between. CDR1 and CDR2 from the germline V gene are SGHTA and FQGNSA. The CDR3 runs to 11 residues. The CDR3 nucleotides are TGTGCCAGCAGCACCCTCTACGAGCAGTACTTC. Translation gives CASSTLYEQYF.

This clonotype has only a few counts. V gene TRBV11-2 combines with J gene TRBJ2-7; D call uncertain. V lost 5 bases, J lost 6 bases, and 14 bases lay in between. Germline V gives CDR1 SGHAT, CDR2 FQNNGV. This CDR3 is built from 13 residues. The CDR3 DNA follows: TGTGCCAGCAGCCCCGGCGCGAGGCTCGAGCAGTACTTC. It encodes CASSPGARLEQYF.

A few counts support this clonotype. The V call is TRBV12-3 or TRBV12-4, the J call TRBJ1-3, with a weak D call TRBD1 (6 bases). The germline V and J ends were trimmed by 8 bases and 1 base, with 21 bases remaining between them. The CDR3 is made up of 17 amino acids. The chain's CDR3 is CASRLTGFTRSGNTIYF. As DNA, the CDR3 is TGTGCCAGCCGGTTGACAGGTTTCACACGGTCTGGAAACACCATATATTTT.

This rearrangement joins TRBV6-2 or TRBV6-3 to TRBJ2-7; D possibly matches TRBD1 or TRBD2 (5 bases each). This CDR3 has 11 residues. Germline CDR1 reads MNHEY; CDR2 reads SVGEGT. V lost 7 bases, J lost 9 bases, and 13 bases lay in between. CDR3 in amino acids: CASTGAYGQYF. CDR3 DNA sequence: TGTGCCAGCACCGGGGCCTATGGGCAGTACTTC.

This clonotype was detected only once. The chain couples TRBV7-2 to TRBJ2-3; possible D gene TRBD1, 6 bases. Trimming left V 1 base short and J 2 bases short, with 10 bases between. Germline loops: CDR1 SGHTA, CDR2 FQGNSA. CDR3 length equals 15 residues. The CDR3 region is CASSLVTGYTDTQYF. Written as DNA, the CDR3 is TGTGCCAGCAGCTTAGTGACAGGCTACACAGATACGCAGTATTTT.

This clonotype was seen a handful of times. V is TRBV7-2 and J is TRBJ2-7; D may be TRBD1 (6 bases). Germline CDR1 SGHTA, CDR2 FQGNSA. CDR3 length: 19 residues. The V end was cut by 0 bases, the J end by 3 bases, with 24 bases between. Here the CDR3 DNA reads TGTGCCAGCAGCTTAGCCATTAACACAGGGACCCCAAGGAACTACGAGCAGTACTTC. It is translated as CASSLAINTGTPRNYEQYF.

In this sample, this clonotype turned up many times. This chain connects TRBV7-8 to TRBJ1-2, with D possibly being TRBD1 (6 bases). The CDR3 length is 14 residues. The germline gives CDR1 SGHVS, CDR2 FQNEAQ. V shed 1 base and J shed 5 bases, with 11 bases lying between them. CDR3 residues: CASSLVQGWYGYTF. CDR3 nucleotide sequence: TGTGCCAGCAGCTTAGTACAGGGATGGTATGGCTACACCTTC. Using reference TRBV7-8 and TRBJ1-2 for the parts outside the CDR3, the full variable domain is GAGVSQSPRYKVAKRGQDVALRCDPISGHVSLFWYQQALGQGPEFLTYFQNEAQLDKSGLPSDRFFAERPEGSVSTLKIQRTQQEDSAVYLCASSLVQGWYGYTFGSGTRLTVV.

The CDR3 sequence is CASSPGIAGFTDTQYF. The CDR3 DNA reads TGTGCCAGCAGCCCCGGGATAGCGGGGTTCACAGATACGCAGTATTTT. V is TRBV7-6 and J is TRBJ2-3, with TRBD2 matching 8 bases. The germline CDR1 and CDR2 sequences are SGHVS and FNYEAQ. The CDR3 length is 16 residues. V lost 5 bases and J lost 2; bases outside the gene matches: 9.

This clonotype was detected ten times or more. The chain is built from TRBV29-1 and TRBJ2-3; no firm D call. Between the trimmed V and J ends, which lost 3 bases and 0 bases, there was a span of 1 base. This CDR3 is 11 amino acids long. Germline-derived CDR1 and CDR2 are SQVTM and ANQGSEA. CDR3 protein: CSVESTDTQYF. The CDR3 nucleotides read TGCAGCGTTGAGAGCACAGATACGCAGTATTTT.

This clonotype was counted ten times or more. The chain combines TRBV5-6 with TRBJ1-4; no clear D. Trimming removed 6 bases at V and 4 bases at J, with 13 bases between. The CDR3 covers 14 residues. The germline gives CDR1 SGHDT, CDR2 YYEEEE. Written as DNA, the CDR3 is TGTGCCAGCAACGAAGGAGACCGTAATGAAAAACTGTTTTTT. Translating gives CASNEGDRNEKLFF. Full variable domain (rest looked up from reference TRBV5-6 and TRBJ1-4): DAGVTQSPTHLIKTRGQQVTLRCSPKSGHDTVSWYQQALGQGPQFIFQYYEEEERQRGNFPDRFSGHQFPNYSSELNVNALLLGDSALYLCASNEGDRNEKLFFGSGTQLSVL.

The chain employs TRBV28 and TRBJ2-3; a weak D match, TRBD2 (6 bases). Germline V lookup: CDR1 MDHEN, CDR2 SYDVKM. The CDR3 runs to 18 residues. V lost 6 bases, J lost 7 bases, and 29 bases lay in between. Here the CDR3 reads CASSPKGLRNPTTNTQYF. CDR3 nucleotide sequence: TGTGCCAGCAGCCCAAAGGGACTCAGAAATCCGACGACTAATACGCAGTATTTT.